The 3 T cell receptor beta chains listed next were all sequenced from one sample in a study of T cells after yellow fever vaccination. Using its own MiXCR run on the 5' RACE reads, TCRdb lists one record per CDR3 protein. The sample has about 580,000 distinct CDR3 sequences, about 15% seen once. The sequencing used PBMCs, collected about 5 days after the first yellow fever vaccination. The receptors come from a man aged 18 to 30 who received the YFV17D yellow fever vaccine.

In its sample, this clonotype was seen a few times. One end of the junction fails to match germline, which may point to a read error. This chain connects TRBV6-5 to TRBJ1-6, with unresolved D. CDR3 length: 15 residues. Germline values: CDR1 MNHEY, CDR2 SVGAGI. The CDR3 region is CASSYSGSSPSALHF. For the CDR3, the DNA is TGTGCCAGCAGTTACTCGGGTTCATCGCCTTCAGCCCTCCACTTT.

The chain employs TRBV12-3 or TRBV12-4 and TRBJ1-5; the D is unclear. The CDR3 contains 13 residues. V was cut by 4 bases and J by 1 base, with 5 bases left in between. CDR3 region: CASSSRSNQPQHF. The CDR3 coding sequence is TGTGCCAGCAGTTCGCGAAGCAATCAGCCCCAGCATTTT.

This clonotype was detected a few times. J is TRBJ1-1 and V is TRBV5-1, with unresolved D. The CDR3 runs 14 residues. The V gene's germline CDR1 is SGHRS and CDR2 YFSETQ. The V gene lost 0 bases and the J gene lost 9 bases, with 15 bases spanning the gap. The CDR3 loop is CASSLESINEQAFF. The CDR3 bases are TGCGCCAGCAGCTTGGAATCGATAAATGAACAAGCTTTCTTT.